This T cell receptor beta chain emerged from a study of T cell responses to AZD1222 COVID-19 vaccine (dated by TCRdb to the early 2020s). In the study overall: Because spike-specific TCR depth and breadth did not differ between the two schedules, AZD1222 recipients who got a second dose at roughly 4 weeks were pooled with those who got a second dose at roughly 12 weeks. Enrollment into the trials was organized by age into subgroups of 18-55, 56-69 and 70-plus years, and those subgroups contained roughly 150, 30 and 60 TCR-sequenced participants, respectively. A total of 230 to 250 trial participants underwent TCR sequencing, of whom 207 had received two doses of AZD1222 and some 25 had received two doses of the MenACWY control vaccine. Study-level results and caveats: After two AZD1222 doses, spike-specific TCR breadth and depth were significantly higher than at day 0 and than in MenACWY recipients. Vaccine-associated CD4 TCRs spanned the whole spike protein, with dominant responses in regions 160-218 and 743-854. The 56-69-year group was small, and its depth increase did not reach significance, likely because of low power. Reportedly, almost half of the unique spike-specific TCRs recognized epitopes lying outside the regions that are mutated in the B.1.351 and B.1.1.7 variants. Conclusions about previously exposed vaccinees are limited because only six or seven AZD1222 recipients were SARS-CoV-2 seropositive at baseline. Because no day 14 peak-response samples were available, the repertoires could be characterized only after the peak T cell response. Participants were mostly white British and included more females than males, and it was suggested by the authors that clonal diversity may have been underestimated.

Sample time point, as interpreted from the label and publication: baseline before first vaccination. Samples from vaccinated people were obtained from the UK trials COV001 and COV002, which included a single-blind randomized controlled phase 2/3 trial of AZD1222 (ChAdOx1 nCoV-19) in healthy adults. For TCRbeta chain sequencing, PBMC samples from trial participants were taken at day 0 and at day 28 after the second dose. The CDR3, cysteine through phenylalanine, is 15 amino acids long. Only the CDR3 region is kept as DNA, spanning 45 bases read in frame from base 1. The germline V gene specifies MNHEY as CDR1 and SVGEGT as CDR2. V ends up 2 bases short and J 6 bases short, with an unmatched junction base count of 7. The CDR3 regions of human TCRbeta chains were analyzed by immunosequencing. From the authors' description of their analysis: Repertoire TCRs were checked for matches against a reference library of SARS-CoV-2-specific TCRs that had been generated using the MIRA antigen-specificity platform. Breadth meant the fraction of unique TCRs that were SARS-CoV-2-associated, whereas depth meant the fraction of total T cells that were SARS-CoV-2-associated. Using the MIRA data, each spike-specific TCR was mapped to the spike region that the TCR reacts to and placed in a CD4 or CD8 class. Log10-transformed breadth and depth values were compared by one-way ANOVA with Sidak's multiple comparisons tests. TCRdb retrieved this table from immuneACCESS and kept in-frame rearrangements only. Not all clones are present; in checked studies, unresolved V genes account for under half, and no reason is known for the remainder. The V and J calls and clone size were taken over from that table, and D and trimming were inferred from the DNA. For this sample there are 120,000 or so clones; 89% appear just once. Jointly, the top ten make up around 1.5% of the sample.

With regard to this clone: Its cognate antigen has yet to be identified. Base qualities are not at hand, and no much larger clone is one base apart.

Recombination connected TRBV6-2 or TRBV6-3 to TRBJ2-1, with 7 bases in between that match TRBD2. The sequenced sample was peripheral blood, obtained on day 0 of AZD1222 vaccination. This receptor was obtained from an adult in good health. The CDR3 here reads CASSYHGTTLNEQFF. The DNA sequence is TGTGCCAGCAGTTACCACGGGACTACCCTCAATGAGCAGTTCTTC.